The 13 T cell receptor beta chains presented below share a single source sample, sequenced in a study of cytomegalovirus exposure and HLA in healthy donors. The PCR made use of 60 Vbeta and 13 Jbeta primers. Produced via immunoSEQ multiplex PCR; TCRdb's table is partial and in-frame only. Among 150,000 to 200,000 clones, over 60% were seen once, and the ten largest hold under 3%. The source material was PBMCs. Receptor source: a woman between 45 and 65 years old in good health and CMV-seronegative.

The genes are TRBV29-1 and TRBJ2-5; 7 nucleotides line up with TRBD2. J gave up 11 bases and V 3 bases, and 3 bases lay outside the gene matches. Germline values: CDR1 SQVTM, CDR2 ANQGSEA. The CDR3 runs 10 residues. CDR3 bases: TGCAGCGTTGAGGAAGCGGGGCAGTACTTC. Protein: CSVEEAGQYF.

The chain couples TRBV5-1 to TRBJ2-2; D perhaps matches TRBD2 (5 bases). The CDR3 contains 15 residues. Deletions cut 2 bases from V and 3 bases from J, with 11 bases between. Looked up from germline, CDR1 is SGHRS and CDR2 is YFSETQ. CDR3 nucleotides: TGCGCCAGCAGCTTTAAGGACTCGTACACCGGGGAGCTGTTTTTT. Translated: CASSFKDSYTGELFF.

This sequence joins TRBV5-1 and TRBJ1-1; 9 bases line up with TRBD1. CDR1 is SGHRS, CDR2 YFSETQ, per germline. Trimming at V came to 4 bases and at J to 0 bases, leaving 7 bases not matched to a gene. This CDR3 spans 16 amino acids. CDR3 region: CASSAGTGTLNTEAFF. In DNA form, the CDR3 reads TGCGCCAGCAGCGCGGGGACAGGGACCTTGAACACTGAAGCTTTCTTT. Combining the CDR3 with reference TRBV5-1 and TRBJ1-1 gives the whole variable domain KAGVTQTPRYLIKTRGQQVTLSCSPISGHRSVSWYQQTPGQGLQFLFEYFSETQRNKGNFPGRFSGRQFSNSRSEMNVSTLELGDSALYLCASSAGTGTLNTEAFFGQGTRLTVV.

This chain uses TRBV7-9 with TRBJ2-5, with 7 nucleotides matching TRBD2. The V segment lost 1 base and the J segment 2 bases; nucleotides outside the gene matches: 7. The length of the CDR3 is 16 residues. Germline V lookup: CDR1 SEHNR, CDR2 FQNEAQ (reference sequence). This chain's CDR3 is CASSLDGLDRQETQYF. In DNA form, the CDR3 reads TGTGCCAGCAGCTTAGATGGACTAGACAGACAAGAGACCCAGTACTTC. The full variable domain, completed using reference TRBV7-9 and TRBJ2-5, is DTGVSQNPRHKITKRGQNVTFRCDPISEHNRLYWYRQTLGQGPEFLTYFQNEAQLEKSRLLSDRFSAERPKGSFSTLEIQRTEQGDSAMYLCASSLDGLDRQETQYFGPGTRLLVL.

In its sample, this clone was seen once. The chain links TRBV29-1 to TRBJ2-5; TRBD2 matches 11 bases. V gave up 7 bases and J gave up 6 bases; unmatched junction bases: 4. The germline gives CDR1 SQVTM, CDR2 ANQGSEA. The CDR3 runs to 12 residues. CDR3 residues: CSALAGGQTQYF. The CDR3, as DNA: TGCAGCGCCCTAGCGGGGGGCCAGACCCAGTACTTC.

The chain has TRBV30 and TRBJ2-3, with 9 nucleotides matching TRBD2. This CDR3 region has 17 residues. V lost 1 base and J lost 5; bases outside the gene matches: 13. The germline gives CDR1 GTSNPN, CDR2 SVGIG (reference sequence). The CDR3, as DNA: TGTGCCTGGAGTGCGGCTCTTGGCGGGGGGGCTGGAGATACGCAGTATTTT. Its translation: CAWSAALGGGAGDTQYF.

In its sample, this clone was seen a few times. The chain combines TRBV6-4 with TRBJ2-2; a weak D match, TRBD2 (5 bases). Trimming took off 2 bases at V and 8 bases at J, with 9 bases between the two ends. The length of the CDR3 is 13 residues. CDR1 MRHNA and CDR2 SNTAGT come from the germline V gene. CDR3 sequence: CASSDASSGELFF. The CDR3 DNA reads TGTGCCAGCAGTGACGCTAGCTCGGGGGAGCTGTTTTTT.

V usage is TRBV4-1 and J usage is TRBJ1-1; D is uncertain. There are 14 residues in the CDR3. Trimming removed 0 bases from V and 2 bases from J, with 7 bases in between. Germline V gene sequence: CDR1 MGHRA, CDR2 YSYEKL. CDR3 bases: TGCGCCAGCAGCCAAGATGAACTTAACACTGAAGCTTTCTTT. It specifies CASSQDELNTEAFF.

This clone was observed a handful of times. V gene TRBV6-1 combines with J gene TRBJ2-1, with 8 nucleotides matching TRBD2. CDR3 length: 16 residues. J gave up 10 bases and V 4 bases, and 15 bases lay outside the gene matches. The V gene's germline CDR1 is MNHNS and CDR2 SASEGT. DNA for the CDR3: TGTGCCAGCAGTGGAACTAGCGGTCAGCGGGCGCGGGAGCAGTTCTTC. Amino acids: CASSGTSGQRAREQFF.

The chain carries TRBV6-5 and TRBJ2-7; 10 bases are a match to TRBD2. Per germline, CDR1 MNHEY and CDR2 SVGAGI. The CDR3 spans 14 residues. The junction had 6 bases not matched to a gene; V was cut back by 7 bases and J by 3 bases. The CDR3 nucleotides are TGTGCCAGCATTCGTAGCGGGGGGAGCTACGAGCAGTACTTC. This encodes CASIRSGGSYEQYF.

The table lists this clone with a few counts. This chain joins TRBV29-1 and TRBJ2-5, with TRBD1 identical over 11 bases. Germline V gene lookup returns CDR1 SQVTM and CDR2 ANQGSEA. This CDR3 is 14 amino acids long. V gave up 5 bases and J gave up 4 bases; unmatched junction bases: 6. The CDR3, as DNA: TGCAGCGTTTTCCCCGGGACAGGGGGAGAGACCCAGTACTTC. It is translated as CSVFPGTGGETQYF.

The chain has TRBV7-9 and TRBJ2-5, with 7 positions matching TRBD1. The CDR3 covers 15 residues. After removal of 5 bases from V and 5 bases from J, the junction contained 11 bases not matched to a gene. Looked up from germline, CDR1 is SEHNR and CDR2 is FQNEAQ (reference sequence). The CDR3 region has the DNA TGTGCCAGCAGCCAGCCGACAGGGATGGCGGAGACCCAGTACTTC. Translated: CASSQPTGMAETQYF.

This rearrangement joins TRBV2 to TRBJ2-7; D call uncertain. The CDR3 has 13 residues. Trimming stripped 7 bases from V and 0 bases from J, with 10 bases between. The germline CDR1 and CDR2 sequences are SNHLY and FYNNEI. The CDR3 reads CASKEVSSYEQYF. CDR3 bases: TGTGCCAGCAAAGAGGTGAGCTCCTACGAGCAGTACTTC.